The table lists the clone carrying this T cell receptor (beta chain) with many counts. The data originate from a study of T cells in Graves' hyperthyroidism and ophthalmopathy. The TCR beta CDR3 regions underwent amplification using RNA transcripts as the source. A first-round RT-PCR of the TCR CDR3 used the HTBI primer set. Using its own MiXCR run on the multiplex PCR reads, TCRdb lists one record per CDR3 protein. The repertoire holds 340,000 or so distinct CDR3 sequences, with approximately 18% as singletons. Trimming removed 1 base at V and 6 bases at J, with 16 bases between. This CDR3 spans 15 amino acids. Germline-derived CDR1 and CDR2 are SGHRS and YFSETQ.

This sequence joins TRBV5-1 and TRBJ1-2, with a weak D call TRBD1 (6 bases). The origin of this receptor is a woman aged 45-59 years with Graves' hyperthyroidism. Sample: blood. The CDR3 region is CASSLRDRIPDGYTF. The CDR3 nucleotides read TGCGCCAGCAGCTTGCGCGACAGGATCCCCGATGGCTACACCTTC.